This T cell receptor (beta chain) emerged from a study of T cell clonality in common variable immunodeficiency. Points from the study as a whole: TCRbeta clonality was increased in CVID versus healthy controls. CVID subjects shared fewer TCRbeta clones than healthy controls did.

Assay used: immunoSEQ multiplex PCR; TCRdb lists only in-frame clones, some missing. The data show 45,000 to 55,000 clones, with none appearing a single time. V dropped 5 bases and J dropped 4 bases, with 14 bases sitting between them. The CDR3 consists of 14 residues. In germline, CDR1 is SGHTA, CDR2 FQGNSA. In this sample, this clone turned up many times. Its specificity is not known. The read gets to within 3 residues of the CDR3 end, and the germline J gene fills in the rest. The sample comprised peripheral blood mononuclear cells. The rearrangement links TRBV7-2 to TRBJ1-1; a weak D match, TRBD1 (6 bases). This clonotype was obtained from a person aged 18-70 years in good health. The sequenced CDR3 bases are TGTGCCAGCAGCCCCGGGGGGGCCGGCACTGAA. Its protein product is CASSPGGAGTE. The complete CDR3 protein is CASSPGGAGTEAFF.